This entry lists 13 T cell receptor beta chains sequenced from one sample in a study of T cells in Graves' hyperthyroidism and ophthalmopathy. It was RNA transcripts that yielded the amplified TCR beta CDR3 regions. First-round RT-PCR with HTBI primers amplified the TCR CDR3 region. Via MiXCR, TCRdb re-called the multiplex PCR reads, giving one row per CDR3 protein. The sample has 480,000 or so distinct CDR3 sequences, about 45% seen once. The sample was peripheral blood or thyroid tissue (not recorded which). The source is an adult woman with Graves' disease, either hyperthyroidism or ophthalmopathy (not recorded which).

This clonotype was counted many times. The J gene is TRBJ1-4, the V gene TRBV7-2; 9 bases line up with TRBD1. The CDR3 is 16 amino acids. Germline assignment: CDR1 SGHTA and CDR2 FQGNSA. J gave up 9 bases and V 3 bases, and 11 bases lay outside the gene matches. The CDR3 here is CASSLGGTGYGKKLFF. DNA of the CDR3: TGTGCCAGCAGCTTGGGGGGGACAGGGTATGGGAAAAAACTGTTTTTT.

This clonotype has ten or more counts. The CDR3 DNA sequence: TGTGCCACCAGTGACGCGGGACAGGGTGGCTACGAGCAGTACTTC. Amino acid sequence: CATSDAGQGGYEQYF. The chain uses TRBV24-1 and TRBJ2-7; 9 nucleotides line up with TRBD1. The CDR3 is 15 residues long. The V and J ends lost 4 bases and 3 bases, in that order; junction bases with no gene match: 6. Germline CDR1 is KGHDR and CDR2 is SFDVKD.

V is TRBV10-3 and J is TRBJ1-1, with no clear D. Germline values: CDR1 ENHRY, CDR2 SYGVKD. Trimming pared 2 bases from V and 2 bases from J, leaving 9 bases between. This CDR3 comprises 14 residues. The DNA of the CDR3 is TGTGCCATCAGTGAGGGCAGCTATAACACTGAAGCTTTCTTT. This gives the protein CAISEGSYNTEAFF.

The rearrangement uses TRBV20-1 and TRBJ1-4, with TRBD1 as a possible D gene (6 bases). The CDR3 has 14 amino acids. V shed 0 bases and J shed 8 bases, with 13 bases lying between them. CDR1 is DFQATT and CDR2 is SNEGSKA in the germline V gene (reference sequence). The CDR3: CSARDRGRGEKLFF. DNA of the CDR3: TGCAGTGCTAGAGACCGGGGGCGCGGAGAAAAACTGTTTTTT.

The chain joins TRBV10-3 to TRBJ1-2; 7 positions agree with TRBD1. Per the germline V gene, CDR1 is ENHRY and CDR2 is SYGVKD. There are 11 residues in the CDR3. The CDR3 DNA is TGTGCATCGGGACAGAAGAATGGCTACACCTTC. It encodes CASGQKNGYTF.

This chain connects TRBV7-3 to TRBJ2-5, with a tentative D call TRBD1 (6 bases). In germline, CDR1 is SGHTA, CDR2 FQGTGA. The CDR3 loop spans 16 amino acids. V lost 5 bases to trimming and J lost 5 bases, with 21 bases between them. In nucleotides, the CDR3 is TGTGCCAGCAGCAAACTAGTGGCAGGGGTGTTGGAGACCCAGTACTTC. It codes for CASSKLVAGVLETQYF.

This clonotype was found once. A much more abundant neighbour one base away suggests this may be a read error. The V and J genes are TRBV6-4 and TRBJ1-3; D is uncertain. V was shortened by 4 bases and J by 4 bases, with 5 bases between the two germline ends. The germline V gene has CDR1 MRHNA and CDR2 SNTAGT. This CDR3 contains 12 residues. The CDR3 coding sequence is TGTGCCAGCAGTGCTGAGGGAAACACCATATATTTT. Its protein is CASSAEGNTIYF.

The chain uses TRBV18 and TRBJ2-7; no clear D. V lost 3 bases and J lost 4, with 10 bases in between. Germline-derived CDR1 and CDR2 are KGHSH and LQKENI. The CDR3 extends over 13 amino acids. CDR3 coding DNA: TGTGCCAGCTCACCGACGTTACAGTACGAGCAGTACTTC. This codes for CASSPTLQYEQYF.

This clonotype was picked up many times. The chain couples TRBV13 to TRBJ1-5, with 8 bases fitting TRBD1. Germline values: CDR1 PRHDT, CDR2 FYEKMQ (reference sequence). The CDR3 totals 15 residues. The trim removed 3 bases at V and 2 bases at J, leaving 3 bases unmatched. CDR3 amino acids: CASSFSTGGNQPQHF. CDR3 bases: TGTGCCAGCAGCTTCTCGACAGGGGGCAATCAGCCCCAGCATTTT.

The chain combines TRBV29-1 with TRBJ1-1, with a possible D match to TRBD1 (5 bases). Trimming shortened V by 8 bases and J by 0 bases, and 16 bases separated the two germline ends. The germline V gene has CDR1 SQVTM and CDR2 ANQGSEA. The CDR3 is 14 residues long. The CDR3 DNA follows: TGCAGCACTGATGGAGGGGTCGTGAACACTGAAGCTTTCTTT. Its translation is CSTDGGVVNTEAFF.

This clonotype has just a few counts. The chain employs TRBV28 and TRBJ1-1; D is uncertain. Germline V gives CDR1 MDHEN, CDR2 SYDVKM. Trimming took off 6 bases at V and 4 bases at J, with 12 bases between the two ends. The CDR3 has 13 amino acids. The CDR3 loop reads CASRTGHRTEAFF. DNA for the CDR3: TGTGCCAGCAGGACGGGCCACCGCACTGAAGCTTTCTTT.

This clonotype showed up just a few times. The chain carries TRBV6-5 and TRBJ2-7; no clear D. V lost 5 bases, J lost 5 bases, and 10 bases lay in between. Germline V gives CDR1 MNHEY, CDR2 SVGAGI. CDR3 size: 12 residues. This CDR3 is CASSNFRHEQYF. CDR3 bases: TGTGCCAGCAGTAATTTTCGGCACGAGCAGTACTTC.

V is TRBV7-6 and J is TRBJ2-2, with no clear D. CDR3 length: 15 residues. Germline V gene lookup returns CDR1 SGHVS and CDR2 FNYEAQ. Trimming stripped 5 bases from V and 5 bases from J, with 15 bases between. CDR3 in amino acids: CASSRTGLGTGELFF. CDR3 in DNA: TGTGCCAGCAGCCGTACTGGGCTCGGGACCGGGGAGCTGTTTTTT.